These 8 T cell receptor beta chains came from one sample sequenced in a study of post-analysis software for immune sequencing data (dated by TCRdb to the mid-2010s). Broader findings and caveats from the paper: Four to six TRBV segments, including TRBV5-6, TRBV5-1 and TRBV20-1, were significantly more frequent in patients than controls.

Their recognized antigens are unknown. Receptor amplification or capture employed PCR. TCRdb names Illumina HiSeq 2500 as the instrument used. To reduce PCR and sequencing biases, unique molecular identifiers were built into the TCR beta cDNA libraries. TCRdb redid the processing of the public reads, applying fastp at Q25 and MiXCR, and retained in-frame beta chains. Rows with a matching CDR3 protein are joined into one entry that keeps the most common DNA and genes. The sample profile shows 800,000 to 950,000 distinct CDR3 sequences; approximately 50% of them were found once. The top ten clonotypes cover 4.6% of the sample. Sequenced: blood. All receptors come from a girl under 18 with multiple sclerosis.

The chain uses TRBV7-2 and TRBJ1-1; D call uncertain. The CDR3 is 12 amino acids. CDR1 is SGHTA, CDR2 FQGNSA, per germline. V was clipped by 3 bases and J by 9 bases, with 11 bases between them. This CDR3 reads CASSLDAQKAFF. CDR3 coding DNA: TGTGCCAGCAGCTTGGACGCACAAAAAGCTTTCTTT.

This chain joins TRBV6-6 and TRBJ2-7, with D perhaps matching TRBD2 (7 bases). This CDR3 has 13 amino acids. V shed 10 bases and J shed 0 bases, with 13 bases lying between them. Germline-derived CDR1 and CDR2 are MNHNY and SVGAGI (reference sequence). CDR3 amino acids: CATRRGASYEQYF. In nucleotides, the CDR3 is TGTGCCACCCGCCGGGGGGCCTCCTACGAGCAGTACTTC.

This clonotype was seen a handful of times. This chain links TRBV7-9 with TRBJ2-1; the D is unclear. The germline V gene encodes CDR1 SEHNR and CDR2 FQNEAQ (reference sequence). This CDR3 is 14 amino acids long. V lost 3 bases and J 0 bases, leaving 6 bases between the germline ends. CDR3 in DNA: TGTGCCAGCAGCTTCGAGTCCTCCTACAATGAGCAGTTCTTC. Translated: CASSFESSYNEQFF.

This clonotype showed up just a few times. This sequence joins TRBV6-6 and TRBJ1-1, with 8 bases that match TRBD1. This CDR3 spans 16 amino acids. Germline V CDR1 and CDR2: MNHNY, SVGAGI (reference sequence). Trimming cost V 2 bases and J 4 bases; bases outside gene matches: 9. The CDR3 protein is CASSYGQGGGLTEAFF. The CDR3 DNA reads as TGTGCCAGCAGTTACGGACAGGGTGGGGGACTCACTGAAGCTTTCTTT.

This clonotype has just a few counts. The chain joins TRBV20-1 to TRBJ2-5; perhaps TRBD1 as D (7 bases). This CDR3 comprises 14 residues. From germline, CDR1 is DFQATT and CDR2 SNEGSKA (reference sequence). V lost 5 bases and J lost 2, with 15 bases in between. The CDR3 reads CSAPRGDRQETQYF. Here the CDR3 DNA reads TGCAGTGCTCCAAGGGGGGACAGACAAGAGACCCAGTACTTC.

V is TRBV15 and J is TRBJ2-1; the D is unclear. Trimming removed 2 bases from V and 7 bases from J, with 9 bases in between. CDR3 length: 13 amino acids. From germline, CDR1 is LNHNV and CDR2 YYDKDF (reference sequence). CDR3 coding DNA: TGTGCCACCAGCAGACAGCTTTGGAATGAGCAGTTCTTC. Amino acids: CATSRQLWNEQFF.

V and J are TRBV11-2 and TRBJ2-1, with TRBD2 matching over 8 bases. Germline V gene lookup returns CDR1 SGHAT and CDR2 FQNNGV. Losses at the gene ends were 6 bases for V and 1 base for J; bases not matched to a gene: 8. This CDR3 is 16 amino acids long. The CDR3 here is CASRKSGSGSYNEQFF. Here the CDR3 DNA reads TGTGCCAGCAGGAAAAGCGGGAGCGGTTCCTACAATGAGCAGTTCTTC.

This clonotype was observed a few times. The rearrangement links TRBV7-8 to TRBJ2-3, with 7 bases fitting TRBD1. The CDR3 is 14 residues long. Germline loops: CDR1 SGHVS, CDR2 FQNEAQ. Germline trimming cut 4 bases from V and 2 bases from J; bases unmatched to any gene: 3. CDR3 bases: TGTGCCAGCAGCTGGGGACAGTACACAGATACGCAGTATTTT. Amino acids: CASSWGQYTDTQYF. Based on the CDR3 plus reference TRBV7-8 and TRBJ2-3, the full variable domain is GAGVSQSPRYKVAKRGQDVALRCDPISGHVSLFWYQQALGQGPEFLTYFQNEAQLDKSGLPSDRFFAERPEGSVSTLKIQRTQQEDSAVYLCASSWGQYTDTQYFGPGTRLTVL.